This T cell receptor beta chain comes out of a study of tumor-infiltrating lymphocytes in primary liver carcinoma. Germline V CDR1 and CDR2: SGHVS, FQNEAQ. Trimming removed 1 base from V and 1 base from J, with 11 bases in between. The CDR3 length is 16 residues. This clonotype has just a few counts. The template, about 540 ng total RNA, yielded TCR beta cDNA made with a constant-region primer. What produced the TCR beta libraries was three nested multiplex PCR rounds using slightly modified ARM-PCR. TRBV1-TRBV30 forward primers paired with a C-beta reverse primer were used in the first two PCR rounds, which ran approximately 11 cycles each. TCRdb re-called the multiplex PCR reads with MiXCR, one entry per CDR3 protein. The data contain under 200,000 distinct CDR3 sequences, around three fifths of them singletons. Germline DNA was also extracted, and blood RNA was taken from unsorted whole blood.

The V and J genes are TRBV7-8 and TRBJ1-5; TRBD1 might be the D (6 bases). Sequenced material: peripheral blood. This clonotype originated in a woman aged 55 to 70 with primary liver carcinoma and hepatitis B virus infection. The CDR3 protein is CASSLVGGQSNQPQHF. The CDR3 DNA is TGTGCCAGCAGCTTAGTCGGGGGGCAGAGCAATCAGCCCCAGCATTTT.